This T cell receptor beta chain was found in a study of T cells in Graves' hyperthyroidism and ophthalmopathy. RNA transcripts served as the template for amplifying TCR beta CDR3 regions. The HTBI primer set served for first-round RT-PCR of the TCR CDR3. TCRdb re-called the multiplex PCR reads with MiXCR, one entry per CDR3 protein. The sample contains hundreds of thousands of distinct CDR3 sequences, roughly 46% of which appear only once. A patient was excluded if there was uncontrolled infection, other autoimmune disease, pregnancy or lactation. The germline V gene has CDR1 SGHTA and CDR2 FQGTGA. The CDR3 runs 16 residues.

The chain joins TRBV7-3 to TRBJ2-5, with D possibly being TRBD2 (5 bases). The closer fit of TRBJ2-1 to the DNA end suggests the J call may be wrong. This receptor was obtained from a woman aged 18-29 years with Graves' hyperthyroidism. Sequenced sample: peripheral blood or thyroid tissue (not recorded which). The CDR3 nucleotides read TGTGCCAGCAGCCCCGTTACAGCGGCTCCCTACAATGAGCAGTTCTTC. Translating gives CASSPVTAAPYNEQFF.